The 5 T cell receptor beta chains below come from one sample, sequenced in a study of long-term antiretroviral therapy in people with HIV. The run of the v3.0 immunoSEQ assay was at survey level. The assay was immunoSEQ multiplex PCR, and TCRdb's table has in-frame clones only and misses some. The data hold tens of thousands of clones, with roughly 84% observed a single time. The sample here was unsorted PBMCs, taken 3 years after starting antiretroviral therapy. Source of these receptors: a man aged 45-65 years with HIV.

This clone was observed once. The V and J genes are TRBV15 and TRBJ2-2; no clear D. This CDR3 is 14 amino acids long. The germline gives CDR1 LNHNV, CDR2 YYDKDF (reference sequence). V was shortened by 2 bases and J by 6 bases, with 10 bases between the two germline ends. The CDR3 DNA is TGTGCCACCAGCAGAATCCTGGCGCCCGGGGAGCTGTTTTTT. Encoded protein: CATSRILAPGELFF.

The CDR3 DNA follows: TGTGCCAGCAGCTTAGTAAGCGGCGCAAACTATGGCTACACCTTC. This sequence encodes CASSLVSGANYGYTF. The chain couples TRBV7-2 to TRBJ1-2; D is ambiguous. In germline, CDR1 is SGHTA, CDR2 FQGNSA. The length of the CDR3 is 15 residues. Trimming shortened V by 1 base and J by 2 bases, and 11 bases separated the two germline ends. Combining the CDR3 with reference TRBV7-2 and TRBJ1-2 gives the whole variable domain GAGVSQSPSNKVTEKGKDVELRCDPISGHTALYWYRQSLGQGLEFLIYFQGNSAPDKSGLPSDRFSAERTGGSVSTLTIQRTQQEDSAVYLCASSLVSGANYGYTFGSGTRLTVV.

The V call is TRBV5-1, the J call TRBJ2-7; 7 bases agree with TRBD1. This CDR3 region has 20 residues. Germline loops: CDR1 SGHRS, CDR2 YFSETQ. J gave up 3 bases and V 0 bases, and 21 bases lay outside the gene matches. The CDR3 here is CASSLGIWKDPGQRNYEQYF. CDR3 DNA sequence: TGCGCCAGCAGCTTGGGGATTTGGAAAGATCCGGGACAGCGCAACTACGAGCAGTACTTC.

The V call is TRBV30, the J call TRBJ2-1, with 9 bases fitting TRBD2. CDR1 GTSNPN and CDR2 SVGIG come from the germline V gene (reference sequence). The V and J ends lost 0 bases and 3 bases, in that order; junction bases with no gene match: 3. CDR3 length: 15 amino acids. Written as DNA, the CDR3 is TGTGCCTGGAGTGTAATAGCGGGAGACTACAATGAGCAGTTCTTC. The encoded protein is CAWSVIAGDYNEQFF.

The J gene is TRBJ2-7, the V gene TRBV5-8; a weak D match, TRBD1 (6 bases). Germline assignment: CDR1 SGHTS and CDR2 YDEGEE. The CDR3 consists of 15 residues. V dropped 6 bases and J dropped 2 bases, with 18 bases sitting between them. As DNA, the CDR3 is TGTGCCAGCACCTCCTTACAGGGTATGGCCTACGAGCAGTACTTC. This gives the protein CASTSLQGMAYEQYF.